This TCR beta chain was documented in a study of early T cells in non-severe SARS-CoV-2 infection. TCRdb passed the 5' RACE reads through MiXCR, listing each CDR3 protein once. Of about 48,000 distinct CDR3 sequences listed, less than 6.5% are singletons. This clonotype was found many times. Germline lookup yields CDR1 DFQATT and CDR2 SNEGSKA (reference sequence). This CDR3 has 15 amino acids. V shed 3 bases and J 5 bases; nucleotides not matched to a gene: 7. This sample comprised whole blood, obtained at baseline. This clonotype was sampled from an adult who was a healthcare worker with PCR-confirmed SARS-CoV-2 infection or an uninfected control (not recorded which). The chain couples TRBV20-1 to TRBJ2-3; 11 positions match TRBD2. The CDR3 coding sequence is TGCAGTGCTAGCCAACTAGCGGGAGAGGTAGATACGCAGTATTTT. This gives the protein CSASQLAGEVDTQYF.